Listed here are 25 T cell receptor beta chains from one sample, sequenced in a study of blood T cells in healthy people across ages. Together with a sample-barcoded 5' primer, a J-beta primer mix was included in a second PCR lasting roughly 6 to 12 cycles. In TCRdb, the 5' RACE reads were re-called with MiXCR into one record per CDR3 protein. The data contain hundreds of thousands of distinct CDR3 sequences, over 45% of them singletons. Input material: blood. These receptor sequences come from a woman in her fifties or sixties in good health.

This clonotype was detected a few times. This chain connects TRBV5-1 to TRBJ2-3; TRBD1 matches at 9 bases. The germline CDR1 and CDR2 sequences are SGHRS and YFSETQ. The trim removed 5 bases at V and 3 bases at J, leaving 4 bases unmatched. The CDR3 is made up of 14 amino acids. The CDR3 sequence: CASRQGAETDTQYF. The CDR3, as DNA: TGCGCCAGCAGACAGGGGGCCGAGACAGATACGCAGTATTTT.

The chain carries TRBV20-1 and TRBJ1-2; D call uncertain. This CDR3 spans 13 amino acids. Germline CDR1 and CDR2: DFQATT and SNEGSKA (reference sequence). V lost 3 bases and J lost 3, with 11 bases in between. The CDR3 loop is CSASMRRYYGYTF. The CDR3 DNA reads TGCAGTGCTAGTATGCGACGATACTATGGCTACACCTTC.

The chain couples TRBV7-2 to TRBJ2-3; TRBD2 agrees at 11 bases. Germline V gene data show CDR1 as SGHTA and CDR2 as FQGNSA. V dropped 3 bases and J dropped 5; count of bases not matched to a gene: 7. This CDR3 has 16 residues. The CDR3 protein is CASSLRLAGLGDTQYF. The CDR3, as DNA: TGTGCCAGCAGCTTGAGACTAGCGGGACTCGGAGATACGCAGTATTTT.

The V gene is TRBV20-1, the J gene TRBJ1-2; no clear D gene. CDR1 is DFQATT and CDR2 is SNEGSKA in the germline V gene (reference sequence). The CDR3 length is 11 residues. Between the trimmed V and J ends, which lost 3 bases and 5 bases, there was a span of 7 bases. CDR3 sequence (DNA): TGCAGTGCTAGTACGGTATATGGCTACACCTTC. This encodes CSASTVYGYTF.

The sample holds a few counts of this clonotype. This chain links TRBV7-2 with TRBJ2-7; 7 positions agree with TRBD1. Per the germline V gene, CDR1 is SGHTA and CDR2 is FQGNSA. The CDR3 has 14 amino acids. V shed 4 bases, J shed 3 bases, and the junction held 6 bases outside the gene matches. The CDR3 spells CASSSPGTVYEQYF. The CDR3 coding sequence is TGTGCCAGCAGCTCCCCCGGGACAGTCTACGAGCAGTACTTC.

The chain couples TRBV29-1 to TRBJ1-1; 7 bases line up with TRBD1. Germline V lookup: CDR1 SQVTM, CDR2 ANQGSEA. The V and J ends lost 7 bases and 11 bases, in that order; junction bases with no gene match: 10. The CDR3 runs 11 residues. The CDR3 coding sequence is TGCAGCGGCCCCAGGGGGGCAAGTGCTTTCTTT. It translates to CSGPRGASAFF.

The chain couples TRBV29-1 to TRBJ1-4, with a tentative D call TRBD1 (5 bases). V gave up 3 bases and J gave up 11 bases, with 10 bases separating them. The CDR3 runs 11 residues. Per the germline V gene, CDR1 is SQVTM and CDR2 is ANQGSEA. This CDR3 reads CSVDWGGKLFF. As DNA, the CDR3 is TGCAGCGTTGATTGGGGCGGGAAACTGTTTTTT.

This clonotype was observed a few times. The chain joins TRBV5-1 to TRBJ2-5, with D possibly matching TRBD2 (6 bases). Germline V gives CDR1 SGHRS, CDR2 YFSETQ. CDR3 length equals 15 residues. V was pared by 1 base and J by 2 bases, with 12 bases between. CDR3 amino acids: CASSLTASAQETQYF. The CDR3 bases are TGCGCCAGCAGCTTGACGGCTAGCGCTCAAGAGACCCAGTACTTC.

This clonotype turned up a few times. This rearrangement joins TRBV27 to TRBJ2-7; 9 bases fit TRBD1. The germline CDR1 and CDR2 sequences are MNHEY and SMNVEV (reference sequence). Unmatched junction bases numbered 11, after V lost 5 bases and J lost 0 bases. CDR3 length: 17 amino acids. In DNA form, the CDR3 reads TGTGCCAGCAGTCCCCGGACAGGGGTCTCAATCTCCTACGAGCAGTACTTC. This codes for CASSPRTGVSISYEQYF.

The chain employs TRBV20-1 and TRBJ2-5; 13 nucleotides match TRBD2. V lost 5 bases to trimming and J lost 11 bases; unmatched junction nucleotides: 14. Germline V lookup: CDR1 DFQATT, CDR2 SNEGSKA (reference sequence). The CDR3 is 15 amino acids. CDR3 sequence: CSARKGLAGVGEQYF. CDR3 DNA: TGCAGTGCTCGAAAAGGACTAGCGGGAGTGGGTGAGCAGTACTTC.

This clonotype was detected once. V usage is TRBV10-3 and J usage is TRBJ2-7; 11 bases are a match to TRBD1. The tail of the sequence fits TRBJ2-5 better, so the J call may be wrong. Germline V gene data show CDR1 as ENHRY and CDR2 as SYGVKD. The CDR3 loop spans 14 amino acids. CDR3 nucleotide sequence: TGTGCCATCAGGACCGGGACAGGGGGGGAGACCCAGTACTTC. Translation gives CAIRTGTGGETQYF.

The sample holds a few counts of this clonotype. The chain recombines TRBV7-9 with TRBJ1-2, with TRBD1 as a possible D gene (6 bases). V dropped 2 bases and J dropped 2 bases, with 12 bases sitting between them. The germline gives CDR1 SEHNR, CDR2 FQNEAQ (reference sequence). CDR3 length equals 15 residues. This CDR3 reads CASSLLQGLNYGYTF. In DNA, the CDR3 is TGTGCCAGCAGCTTACTACAGGGTCTGAACTATGGCTACACCTTC.

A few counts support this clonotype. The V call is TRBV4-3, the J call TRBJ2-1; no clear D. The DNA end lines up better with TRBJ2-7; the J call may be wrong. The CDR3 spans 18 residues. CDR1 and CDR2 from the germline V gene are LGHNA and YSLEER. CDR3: CASSQEFVGISSYNEQYF. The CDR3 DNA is TGCGCCAGCAGCCAAGAATTTGTAGGAATAAGCTCCTACAATGAGCAGTACTTC.

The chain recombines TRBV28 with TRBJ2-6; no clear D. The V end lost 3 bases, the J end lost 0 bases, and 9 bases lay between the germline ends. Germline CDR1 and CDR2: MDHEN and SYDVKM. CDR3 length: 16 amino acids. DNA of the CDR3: TGTGCCAGCAGTTTTAGGAAATTCTCTGGGGCCAACGTCCTGACTTTC. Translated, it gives CASSFRKFSGANVLTF. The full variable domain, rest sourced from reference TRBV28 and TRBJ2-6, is DVKVTQSSRYLVKRTGEKVFLECVQDMDHENMFWYRQDPGLGLRLIYFSYDVKMKEKGDIPEGYSVSREKKERFSLILESASTNQTSMYLCASSFRKFSGANVLTFGAGSRLTVL.

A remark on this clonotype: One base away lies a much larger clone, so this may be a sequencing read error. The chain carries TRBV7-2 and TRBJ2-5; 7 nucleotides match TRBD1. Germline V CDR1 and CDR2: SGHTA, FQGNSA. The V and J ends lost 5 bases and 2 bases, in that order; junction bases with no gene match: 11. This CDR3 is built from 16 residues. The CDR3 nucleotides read TGTGCCAGCAGCGCGACCGGGACAGTGCCTCAAGAGACCCAGTACTTC. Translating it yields CASSATGTVPQETQYF. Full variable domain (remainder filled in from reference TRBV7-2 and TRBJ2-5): GAGVSQSPSNKVTEKGKDVELRCDPISGHTALYWYRQSLGQGLEFLIYFQGNSAPDKSGLPSDRFSAERTGGSVSTLTIQRTQQEDSAVYLCASSATGTVPQETQYFGPGTRLLVL.

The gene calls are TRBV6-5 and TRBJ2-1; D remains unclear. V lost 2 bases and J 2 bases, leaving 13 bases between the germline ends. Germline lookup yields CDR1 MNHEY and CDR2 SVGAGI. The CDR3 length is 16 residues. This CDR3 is CASSYGSGQPYNEQFF. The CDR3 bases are TGTGCCAGCAGTTACGGCAGTGGGCAACCCTACAATGAGCAGTTCTTC.

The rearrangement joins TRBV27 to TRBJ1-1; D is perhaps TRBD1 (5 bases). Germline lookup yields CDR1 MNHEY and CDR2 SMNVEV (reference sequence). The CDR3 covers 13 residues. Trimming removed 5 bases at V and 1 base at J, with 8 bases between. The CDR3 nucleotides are TGTGCCAGCAGTAGACAGCCGAACACTGAAGCTTTCTTT. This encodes CASSRQPNTEAFF.

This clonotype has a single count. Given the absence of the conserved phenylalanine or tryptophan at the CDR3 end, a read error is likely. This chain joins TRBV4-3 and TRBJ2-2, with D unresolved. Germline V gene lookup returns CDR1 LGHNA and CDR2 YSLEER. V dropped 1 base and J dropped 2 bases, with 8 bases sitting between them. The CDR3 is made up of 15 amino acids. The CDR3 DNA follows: TGCGCCAGCAGCCAAGGGGTCCGTAACACCGGGGAGCTGTTTGTT. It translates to CASSQGVRNTGELFV.

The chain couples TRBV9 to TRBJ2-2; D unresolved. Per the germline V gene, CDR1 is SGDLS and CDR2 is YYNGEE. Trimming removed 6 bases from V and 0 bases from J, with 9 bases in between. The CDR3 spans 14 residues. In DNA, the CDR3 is TGTGCCAGCACCCAAGCGCCGAACACCGGGGAGCTGTTTTTT. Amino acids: CASTQAPNTGELFF. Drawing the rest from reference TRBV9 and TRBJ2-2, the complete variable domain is DSGVTQTPKHLITATGQRVTLRCSPRSGDLSVYWYQQSLDQGLQFLIQYYNGEERAKGNILERFSAQQFPDLHSELNLSSLELGDSALYFCASTQAPNTGELFFGEGSRLTVL.

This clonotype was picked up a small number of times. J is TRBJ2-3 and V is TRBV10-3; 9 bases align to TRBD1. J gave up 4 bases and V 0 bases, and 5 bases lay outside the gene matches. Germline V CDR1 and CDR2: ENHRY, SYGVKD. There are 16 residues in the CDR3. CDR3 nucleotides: TGTGCCATCAGTGAGTCGTTGACAGGGGGGGCAGATACGCAGTATTTT. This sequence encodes CAISESLTGGADTQYF.

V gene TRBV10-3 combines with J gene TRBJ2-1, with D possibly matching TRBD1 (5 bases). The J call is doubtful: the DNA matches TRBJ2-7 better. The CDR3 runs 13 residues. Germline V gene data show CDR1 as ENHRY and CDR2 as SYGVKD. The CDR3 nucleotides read TGTGCCGCGACAGCTAACCTCTACAATGAGCAGTACTTC. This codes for CAATANLYNEQYF.

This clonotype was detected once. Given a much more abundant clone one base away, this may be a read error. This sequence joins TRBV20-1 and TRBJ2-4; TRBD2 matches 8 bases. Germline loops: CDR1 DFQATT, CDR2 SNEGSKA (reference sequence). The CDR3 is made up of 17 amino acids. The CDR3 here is CSVRDPWVSGSRNIQYF. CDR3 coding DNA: TGCAGTGTTAGAGATCCCTGGGTGAGCGGGAGTAGAAACATTCAGTACTTC.

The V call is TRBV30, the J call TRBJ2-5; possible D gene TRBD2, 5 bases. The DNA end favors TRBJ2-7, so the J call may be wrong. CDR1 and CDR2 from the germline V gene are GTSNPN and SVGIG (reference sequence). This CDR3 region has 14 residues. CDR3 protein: CAWSRQHILGEQYF. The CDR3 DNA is TGTGCCTGGAGTCGACAACACATACTAGGCGAGCAGTACTTC.

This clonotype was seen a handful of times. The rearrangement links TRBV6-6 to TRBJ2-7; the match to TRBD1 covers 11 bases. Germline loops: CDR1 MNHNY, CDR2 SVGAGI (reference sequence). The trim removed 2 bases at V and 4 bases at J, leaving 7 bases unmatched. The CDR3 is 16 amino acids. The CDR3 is CASSYPMDRGLYEQYF. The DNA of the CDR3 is TGTGCCAGCAGTTACCCAATGGACAGGGGGCTGTACGAGCAGTACTTC.

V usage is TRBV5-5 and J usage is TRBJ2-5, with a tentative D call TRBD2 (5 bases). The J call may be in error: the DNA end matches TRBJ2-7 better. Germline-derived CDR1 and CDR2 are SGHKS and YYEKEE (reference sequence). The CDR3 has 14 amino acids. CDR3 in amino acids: CASSLAMGGLEQYF. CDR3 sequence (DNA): TGTGCCAGCAGCTTGGCCATGGGCGGACTCGAGCAGTACTTC.